A selection of T cell receptor beta chains follows, all from one sample in a study of T cell responses to AZD1222 COVID-19 vaccine. The assay was immunoSEQ multiplex PCR, and TCRdb's table has in-frame clones only and misses some. The table includes some 120,000 clones, approximately 83% detected once. The starting material was peripheral blood, obtained on day 0 of AZD1222 vaccination. Receptors were obtained from an adult in good health. Each CDR3 is given with its conserved first and last residue. D genes are given only for firm matches. The size field is filled for only some rows; it gives once, few, many or a size class.

j_gene | abundance | d_gene | v_gene | CDR3aa | CDR3nt
TRBJ1-2 | once | - | TRBV5-1 | CASSSQTTNYGYTF | TGCGCCAGCAGCTCACAGACTACTAACTATGGCTACACCTTC
TRBJ1-4 | - | TRBD1 | TRBV5-1 | CASTPPGQGGGKLFF | TGCGCCAGCACCCCCCCGGGACAGGGGGGAGGAAAACTGTTTTTT
TRBJ2-7 | - | - | TRBV7-9 | CARNRRTYEQYF | TGTGCCAGGAACAGGCGTACCTACGAGCAGTACTTC
TRBJ1-3 | - | TRBD1 | TRBV4-1 | CASSHLTGGFGYTIYF | TGCGCCAGCAGCCATCTGACAGGGGGGTTCGGATACACCATATATTTT
TRBJ2-7 | once | - | TRBV15 | CATSRDHLSYEQYF | TGTGCCACCAGCAGAGACCATCTATCCTACGAGCAGTACTTC
TRBJ1-6 | once | - | TRBV5-6 | CASSLTTLTNSPLHF | TGTGCCAGCAGCTTGACTACCTTAACGAATTCACCCCTCCACTTT
TRBJ1-2 | once | - | TRBV4-1 | CASSQGWDPNYGYTF | TGCGCCAGCAGCCAAGGTTGGGACCCTAACTATGGCTACACCTTC
TRBJ2-6 | - | - | TRBV5-1 | CASSLWGAGANVLTF | TGCGCCAGCAGCTTGTGGGGCGCTGGGGCCAACGTCCTGACTTTC
TRBJ1-2 | - | - | TRBV7-9 | CASSQSSGYTF | TGTGCCAGCAGCCAGTCCAGTGGCTACACCTTC
TRBJ1-4 | - | - | TRBV29-1 | CSVAGPNEKLFF | TGCAGCGTTGCCGGGCCTAATGAAAAACTGTTTTTT
TRBJ1-5 | - | - | TRBV28 | CASSLGVGQPQHF | TGTGCCAGCAGTTTAGGGGTCGGTCAGCCCCAGCATTTT
TRBJ1-5 | once | - | TRBV6-6 | CASSADGSWLPQHF | TGTGCCAGCAGCGCGGACGGGTCTTGGCTGCCCCAGCATTTT
TRBJ1-2 | few | TRBD1 | TRBV2 | CASRGQGYGYTF | TGTGCCAGCAGGGGACAGGGCTATGGCTACACCTTC
TRBJ2-1 | - | - | TRBV3-1/TRBV3-2 | CASTLTGWSYNEQFF | TGTGCCAGCACCCTCACAGGGTGGTCCTACAATGAGCAGTTCTTC
TRBJ1-1 | - | - | TRBV29-1 | CSVRGGMNTEAFF | TGCAGCGTCAGAGGGGGGATGAACACTGAAGCTTTCTTT
TRBJ1-1 | - | - | TRBV5-1 | CASGGSGHPNTEAFF | TGCGCCAGCGGGGGATCTGGGCATCCGAACACTGAAGCTTTCTTT
TRBJ1-1 | few | - | TRBV29-1 | CSVGGSMNTEAFF | TGCAGCGTTGGTGGCTCCATGAACACTGAAGCTTTCTTT
TRBJ2-5 | - | TRBD2 | TRBV6-2/TRBV6-3 | CASSPLTLAGGQETQYF | TGTGCCAGCAGCCCCTTAACACTAGCGGGGGGACAAGAGACCCAGTACTTC
TRBJ1-1 | - | - | TRBV28 | CASSSLSGPHTEAFF | TGTGCCAGCAGTTCCCTCTCGGGTCCCCACACTGAAGCTTTCTTT
TRBJ2-2 | - | TRBD2 | TRBV27 | CASSLSEREDPGELFF | TGTGCCAGCAGTTTATCGGAGCGGGAGGATCCCGGGGAGCTGTTTTTT
TRBJ1-1 | - | - | TRBV3-1/TRBV3-2 | CASRGQVYAEAFF | TGTGCCAGCAGAGGGCAGGTCTACGCTGAAGCTTTCTTT
TRBJ2-3 | - | - | TRBV3-1/TRBV3-2 | CASSQDRLAATDTQYF | TGTGCCAGCAGCCAAGATCGGTTAGCGGCCACAGATACGCAGTATTTT
TRBJ2-5 | - | - | TRBV15 | CATSSEEGVETQYF | TGTGCCACCAGCAGCGAGGAAGGGGTAGAGACCCAGTACTTC
TRBJ1-3 | - | - | TRBV7-9 | CASSLVWGAESGNTIYF | TGTGCCAGCAGCTTAGTTTGGGGAGCAGAGTCTGGAAACACCATATATTTT
TRBJ1-1 | - | - | TRBV27 | CASIPLQGGYDRAFF | TGTGCCAGCATTCCACTTCAGGGCGGGTACGATAGGGCTTTCTTT
TRBJ1-2 | - | TRBD1 | TRBV19 | CASSIGSGTGSLNYGYTF | TGTGCCAGTAGTATAGGCTCCGGGACAGGGTCCCTTAACTATGGCTACACCTTC
TRBJ2-1 | - | TRBD2 | TRBV4-3 | CASSRIAGDFYNEQFF | TGCGCCAGCAGCCGGATAGCGGGAGATTTCTACAATGAGCAGTTCTTC
TRBJ1-5 | - | - | TRBV19 | CASSPLNYQPQHF | TGTGCCAGTAGTCCCCTTAATTACCAGCCCCAGCATTTT
TRBJ1-1 | - | - | TRBV6-6 | CASIELTTTEAFF | TGTGCCAGCATCGAGTTAACGACGACTGAAGCTTTCTTT
TRBJ2-1 | few | TRBD2 | TRBV10-3 | CAISSSGGANEQFF | TGTGCCATCAGCTCTAGCGGGGGGGCCAATGAGCAGTTCTTC
TRBJ2-1 | - | - | TRBV7-2 | CASSLFGVGNEQFF | TGTGCCAGCAGCTTGTTCGGCGTGGGCAATGAGCAGTTCTTC
TRBJ2-7 | - | - | TRBV7-8 | CASSALAYEQYF | TGTGCCAGCAGCGCACTAGCTTACGAGCAGTACTTC
TRBJ1-2 | medium-sized | - | TRBV7-3 | CASSLTGPYGYTF | TGTGCCAGCAGCTTAACGGGTCCCTATGGCTACACCTTC
TRBJ2-7 | - | TRBD1 | TRBV7-9 | CASSNRDSSYEQYF | TGTGCCAGCAGCAACCGGGACAGCTCCTACGAGCAGTACTTC
TRBJ2-3 | once | - | TRBV2 | CATRTLQTTDTQYF | TGTGCCACGCGGACACTACAAACCACAGATACGCAGTATTTT
TRBJ1-5 | once | - | TRBV7-8 | CASSALGQHSNQPQHF | TGTGCCAGCAGCGCCCTTGGACAGCATAGCAATCAGCCCCAGCATTTT
TRBJ2-7 | - | - | TRBV7-3 | CASSLSLYTKSSYEQYF | TGTGCCAGCAGCTTAAGTCTGTATACGAAAAGCTCCTACGAGCAGTACTTC
TRBJ1-6 | - | - | TRBV12-3/TRBV12-4 | CASSLPRSPLHF | TGTGCCAGCAGCTTACCAAGATCACCCCTCCACTTT
TRBJ2-1 | - | - | TRBV3-1/TRBV3-2 | CASSQYLRGMDNEQFF | TGTGCCAGCAGCCAGTACCTCCGGGGCATGGACAATGAGCAGTTCTTC
TRBJ1-3 | - | - | TRBV11-2 | CASSLLPVTRNSGNTIYF | TGTGCCAGCAGCTTACTCCCCGTCACAAGGAACTCTGGAAACACCATATATTTT
TRBJ1-2 | - | - | TRBV18 | CASSPWGQEGSNYGYTF | TGTGCCAGCTCACCATGGGGGCAGGAAGGTTCTAACTATGGCTACACCTTC
TRBJ1-5 | - | - | TRBV18 | CASSPASNQPQHF | TGTGCCAGCTCACCCGCTAGCAATCAGCCCCAGCATTTT
TRBJ2-6 | - | - | TRBV7-2 | CASSFPISGANVLTF | TGTGCCAGCAGCTTTCCGATCTCTGGGGCCAACGTCCTGACTTTC
TRBJ2-4 | - | - | TRBV24-1 | CATSDPQVAKNIQYF | TGTGCCACCAGTGATCCACAGGTTGCCAAAAACATTCAGTACTTC
TRBJ1-2 | - | - | TRBV7-2 | CASSLMAGFYGYTF | TGTGCCAGCAGCTTAATGGCAGGGTTCTATGGCTACACCTTC
TRBJ2-5 | - | - | TRBV19 | CASSIGGAPKETQYF | TGTGCCAGTAGTATTGGCGGGGCACCTAAAGAGACCCAGTACTTC
TRBJ1-4 | - | - | TRBV7-9 | CATGGRLTNEKLFF | TGTGCCACCGGGGGAAGGTTAACTAATGAAAAACTGTTTTTT
TRBJ1-6 | - | TRBD1 | TRBV2 | CASRQGEYSPLHF | TGTGCCAGCAGACAGGGGGAATATTCACCCCTCCACTTT